Sequencing of this T cell receptor (beta chain) was carried out in a study of identical twins. The CDR3 totals 15 residues. Germline V lookup: CDR1 DFQATT, CDR2 SNEGSKA (reference sequence). Between the trimmed V and J ends, which lost 6 bases and 0 bases, there was a span of 17 bases. TCRdb re-derived calls from the 5' RACE reads in MiXCR, one entry per CDR3 protein. The sample yields about 810,000 distinct CDR3 sequences, 10% to 15% seen once. These data were also filed under a second study, of yellow fever vaccine responses in identical twins.

Sequenced material: PBMCs. The TCR sequence derives from a woman aged 18-29 years in good health. The chain employs TRBV20-1 and TRBJ2-5; D gene ambiguous. The CDR3 loop reads CSAAGVPDDQETQYF. Here the CDR3 DNA reads TGCAGTGCGGCCGGTGTGCCAGACGACCAAGAGACCCAGTACTTC.